The 24 T cell receptor beta chains below were found in one sample sequenced in a study of T-cell reconstitution after alpha-beta-depleted transplantation in children. The TCRbeta library was prepared with unique molecular identifiers. TCRdb re-derived calls from the PCR reads in MiXCR, one entry per CDR3 protein. The table has about 210,000 distinct CDR3 sequences, more than 15% seen once. The sequences come from PBMCs, mostly from graft donor cells, collected 360 days after TCRalphabeta/CD19-depleted stem cell transplant. These receptors were taken from a male patient aged 2 to 9 who had a stem cell transplant for acute lymphoblastic leukemia, so the T cells may come from the graft donor.

This chain connects TRBV9 to TRBJ2-3; 8 bases are shared with TRBD1. Germline V gene lookup returns CDR1 SGDLS and CDR2 YYNGEE. V was pared by 4 bases and J by 2 bases, with 3 bases of the junction left unmatched. The CDR3 covers 14 residues. CDR3 sequence: CASSRTGSTDTQYF. The CDR3 DNA reads as TGTGCCAGCAGCAGGACAGGGTCCACAGATACGCAGTATTTT.

There are a few counts of this clonotype. J is TRBJ1-4 and V is TRBV20-1; D perhaps matches TRBD1 (6 bases). From germline, CDR1 is DFQATT and CDR2 SNEGSKA (reference sequence). Trimming cost V 6 bases and J 14 bases, with 25 bases left between them. This CDR3 has 14 residues. The CDR3 here is CSARGGLYRDLLFF. For the CDR3, the DNA is TGCAGTGCCCGCGGCGGCTTATACAGGGACCTGCTGTTTTTT.

This clonotype was detected only a few times. The chain recombines TRBV29-1 with TRBJ1-2; D gene ambiguous. CDR3 size: 14 residues. Germline V CDR1 and CDR2: SQVTM, ANQGSEA. Deletions cut 1 base from V and 8 bases from J, with 17 bases between. The CDR3 is CSVEGAGEVEGYTF. Written as DNA, the CDR3 is TGCAGCGTTGAAGGAGCTGGGGAGGTGGAAGGCTACACCTTC. The full variable domain, rest sourced from reference TRBV29-1 and TRBJ1-2, is SAVISQKPSRDICQRGTSLTIQCQVDSQVTMMFWYRQQPGQSLTLIATANQGSEATYESGFVIDKFPISRPNLTFSTLTVSNMSPEDSSIYLCSVEGAGEVEGYTFGSGTRLTVV.

V gene TRBV10-2 combines with J gene TRBJ1-5; D call uncertain. Trimming cost V 4 bases and J 0 bases, with 10 bases left between them. CDR3 length equals 15 residues. Germline V CDR1 and CDR2: WSHSY, SAAADI. The CDR3 here is CASSGGEYSNQPQHF. In nucleotides, the CDR3 is TGCGCCAGCAGTGGGGGAGAATATAGCAATCAGCCCCAGCATTTT.

The rearrangement links TRBV12-3 or TRBV12-4 to TRBJ1-2; D gene uncertain. The CDR3 loop spans 12 amino acids. V dropped 2 bases and J dropped 10 bases, with 11 bases sitting between them. The CDR3: CASSLSRGPYTF. The CDR3 DNA reads TGTGCCAGCAGTTTATCCCGGGGTCCCTACACCTTC.

This clonotype has a handful of counts. V and J are TRBV7-8 and TRBJ2-5, with D perhaps TRBD2 (6 bases). Germline CDR1 reads SGHVS; CDR2 reads FQNEAQ. V was pared by 2 bases and J by 5 bases, with 12 bases between. The CDR3 is made up of 14 amino acids. CDR3 DNA sequence: TGTGCCAGCAGCTTACAGCGGGCTCGGGAGACCCAGTACTTC. Translation: CASSLQRARETQYF.

The chain recombines TRBV14 with TRBJ1-3, with D hard to call. CDR3 length: 17 residues. CDR1 SGHDN and CDR2 FVKESK come from the germline V gene. Trimming cost V 1 base and J 0 bases, with 13 bases left between them. The CDR3 loop reads CASSQVPTWASGNTIYF. CDR3 sequence (DNA): TGTGCCAGCAGCCAAGTTCCCACATGGGCCTCTGGAAACACCATATATTTT.

This clonotype has a handful of counts. The CDR3: CSARPGQGLWFDYEQYF. Here the CDR3 DNA reads TGCAGTGCTAGACCGGGACAGGGGCTTTGGTTCGACTACGAGCAGTACTTC. This chain uses TRBV20-1 with TRBJ2-7, with 10 bases aligning to TRBD1. Losses at the gene ends were 2 bases for V and 3 bases for J; bases not matched to a gene: 13. The germline CDR1 and CDR2 sequences are DFQATT and SNEGSKA (reference sequence). There are 17 residues in the CDR3.

This sequence joins TRBV5-5 and TRBJ1-4; TRBD1 agrees at 7 bases. Germline CDR1 reads SGHKS; CDR2 reads YYEKEE (reference sequence). V shed 1 base, J shed 7 bases, and the junction held 4 bases outside the gene matches. The CDR3 length is 14 residues. CDR3 sequence reads: CASSLLGGGEKLFF. In nucleotides, the CDR3 is TGTGCCAGCAGCTTGCTAGGGGGCGGTGAAAAACTGTTTTTT.

This clonotype was seen many times. The CDR3 coding sequence is TGCAGCGTTGAAATCTGGGCCGGGACTAGCGGACCCGTTCCCTACAATGAGCAGTTCTTC. The encoded protein is CSVEIWAGTSGPVPYNEQFF. The chain couples TRBV29-1 to TRBJ2-1; 11 nucleotides line up with TRBD2. This CDR3 region has 20 residues. From germline, CDR1 is SQVTM and CDR2 ANQGSEA. With V trimmed by 2 bases and J by 2 bases, 17 bases remained unmatched.

The chain employs TRBV5-1 and TRBJ2-1, with D perhaps matching TRBD2 (7 bases). Trimming pared 2 bases from V and 3 bases from J, leaving 12 bases between. Germline CDR1 and CDR2: SGHRS and YFSETQ. The CDR3 length is 15 residues. CDR3 in amino acids: CASSFQGGDYNEQFF. The CDR3 DNA follows: TGCGCCAGCAGCTTCCAAGGGGGGGACTACAATGAGCAGTTCTTC.

The CDR3 loop reads CASSQGAGLYNEQFF. CDR3 nucleotide sequence: TGTGCCAGCAGCCAGGGGGCAGGGCTCTACAATGAGCAGTTCTTC. This chain joins TRBV3-1 and TRBJ2-1; possibly TRBD1 for D (6 bases). The V gene's germline CDR1 is LGHDT and CDR2 YNNKEL (reference sequence). CDR3 length equals 15 residues. V was trimmed by 3 bases and J by 3 bases, leaving 12 bases between them.

The genes are TRBV28 and TRBJ1-5, with D unclear. Trimming took off 2 bases at V and 3 bases at J, with 14 bases between the two ends. CDR3 length equals 16 residues. Germline CDR1 reads MDHEN; CDR2 reads SYDVKM. For the CDR3, the DNA is TGTGCCAGCAGTTTAATGGGTCCTCGGGCCAATCAGCCCCAGCATTTT. Translated, it gives CASSLMGPRANQPQHF.

The chain employs TRBV5-1 and TRBJ2-3, with 7 bases identical to TRBD1. The germline V gene has CDR1 SGHRS and CDR2 YFSETQ. The CDR3 has 14 amino acids. V shed 5 bases, J shed 1 base, and the junction held 4 bases outside the gene matches. Here the CDR3 DNA reads TGCGCCAGCAGACCAGGACAGGGCACAGATACGCAGTATTTT. Translated: CASRPGQGTDTQYF.

Concerning this clonotype: A read error may account for a junction end that differs from germline. This rearrangement joins TRBV18 to TRBJ2-7; D unresolved. Germline V CDR1 and CDR2: KGHSH, LQKENI. This CDR3 spans 14 amino acids. CDR3 bases: TGTGCCAGCTCACCACCAGGGATCTCCAACGAGCAGTACTTC. Its translation: CASSPPGISNEQYF.

The genes are TRBV5-1 and TRBJ2-1, with D perhaps TRBD2 (5 bases). Germline assignment: CDR1 SGHRS and CDR2 YFSETQ. This CDR3 is 18 amino acids long. The V gene lost 2 bases and the J gene lost 2 bases, with 20 bases spanning the gap. The CDR3 is CASSFEGDTRRTYNEQFF. For the CDR3, the DNA is TGCGCCAGCAGCTTTGAGGGTGACACAAGGAGGACCTACAATGAGCAGTTCTTC.

This chain joins TRBV20-1 and TRBJ2-3; D call uncertain. Trimming took off 3 bases at V and 2 bases at J, with 15 bases between the two ends. This CDR3 is 15 amino acids long. Germline loops: CDR1 DFQATT, CDR2 SNEGSKA (reference sequence). The CDR3 region has the DNA TGCAGTGCTAGTTCCCCTGAAGGGCCCACAGATACGCAGTATTTT. It is translated as CSASSPEGPTDTQYF.

The V call is TRBV12-3 or TRBV12-4, the J call TRBJ2-1; 7 nucleotides line up with TRBD1. The CDR3 is 14 residues long. After removal of 8 bases from V and 7 bases from J, the junction contained 11 bases not matched to a gene. The CDR3 DNA reads TGTGCCAGCTCCCGGACAGGTCTATCGAATGAGCAGTTCTTC. It specifies CASSRTGLSNEQFF.

This clonotype was seen a handful of times. The chain couples TRBV20-1 to TRBJ1-2, with D tentatively TRBD1 (6 bases). Germline V lookup: CDR1 DFQATT, CDR2 SNEGSKA (reference sequence). CDR3 length: 18 residues. The ends were cut back, 3 bases at V and 3 bases at J, with 26 bases in the middle. The chain's CDR3 is CSARVLGFGGLGHYGYTF. DNA for the CDR3: TGCAGTGCTAGGGTTCTGGGGTTCGGGGGCTTGGGACACTATGGCTACACCTTC.

The J gene is TRBJ2-7, the V gene TRBV25-1; perhaps TRBD1 as D (6 bases). The CDR3 is 13 residues long. V shed 4 bases and J shed 1 base, with 8 bases lying between them. Per germline, CDR1 MGHDK and CDR2 SYGVNS. The CDR3 protein is CASSVRGSYEQYF. The CDR3 coding sequence is TGTGCCAGCAGTGTGAGGGGGTCCTACGAGCAGTACTTC.

The chain carries TRBV20-1 and TRBJ2-1, with D possibly being TRBD1 (5 bases). CDR3 size: 14 residues. Germline V CDR1 and CDR2: DFQATT, SNEGSKA (reference sequence). The V and J ends lost 2 bases and 2 bases respectively, with 10 bases between them. As DNA, the CDR3 is TGCAGTGCTAGAAAGGACATTCCCTACAATGAGCAGTTCTTC. Translation: CSARKDIPYNEQFF.

The V call is TRBV7-6, the J call TRBJ2-3; 9 bases are shared with TRBD2. The germline gives CDR1 SGHVS, CDR2 FNYEAQ. The length of the CDR3 is 16 residues. V trimming: 6 bases; J trimming: 2 bases; junction bases outside the gene matches: 9. The CDR3 nucleotides are TGTGCCAGCAGTTCCGTTCTAGCGGGGCTCACAGATACGCAGTATTTT. This encodes CASSSVLAGLTDTQYF.

V is TRBV5-1 and J is TRBJ2-1; possibly TRBD1 for D (5 bases). V lost 0 bases to trimming and J lost 7 bases, with 14 bases between them. Germline assignment: CDR1 SGHRS and CDR2 YFSETQ. This CDR3 contains 15 residues. The CDR3 DNA is TGCGCCAGCAGCTTGGGGGCAGGGCCCAGGAATGAGCAGTTCTTC. Its protein product is CASSLGAGPRNEQFF.

The chain links TRBV7-2 to TRBJ2-1, with TRBD1 identical over 8 bases. Unmatched junction bases numbered 4, after V lost 3 bases and J lost 6 bases. There are 14 residues in the CDR3. Per the germline V gene, CDR1 is SGHTA and CDR2 is FQGNSA. The CDR3 sequence: CASSLGRGLNEQFF. The CDR3 nucleotides read TGTGCCAGCAGCTTGGGCAGGGGGCTCAATGAGCAGTTCTTC.